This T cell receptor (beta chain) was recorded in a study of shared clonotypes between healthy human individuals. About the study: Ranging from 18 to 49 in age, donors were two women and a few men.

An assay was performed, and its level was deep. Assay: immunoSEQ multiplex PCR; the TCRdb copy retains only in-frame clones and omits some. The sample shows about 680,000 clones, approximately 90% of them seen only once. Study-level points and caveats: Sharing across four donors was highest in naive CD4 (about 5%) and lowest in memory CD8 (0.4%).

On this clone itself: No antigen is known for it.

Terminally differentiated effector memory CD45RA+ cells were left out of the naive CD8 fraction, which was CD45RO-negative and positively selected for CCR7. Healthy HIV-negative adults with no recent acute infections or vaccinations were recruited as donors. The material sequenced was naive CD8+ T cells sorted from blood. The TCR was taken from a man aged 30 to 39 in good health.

CDR3 nucleotide sequence: TGTGCCAGCAGACCAGGGGCAGTAGAACGAGATACGCAGTATTTT. Its translation is CASRPGAVERDTQYF. This sequence joins TRBV6-5 and TRBJ2-3; tentatively, D is TRBD1 (6 bases). The V end was cut by 6 bases, the J end by 5 bases, with 18 bases between. CDR1 and CDR2 from the germline V gene are MNHEY and SVGAGI. The CDR3 extends over 15 amino acids.